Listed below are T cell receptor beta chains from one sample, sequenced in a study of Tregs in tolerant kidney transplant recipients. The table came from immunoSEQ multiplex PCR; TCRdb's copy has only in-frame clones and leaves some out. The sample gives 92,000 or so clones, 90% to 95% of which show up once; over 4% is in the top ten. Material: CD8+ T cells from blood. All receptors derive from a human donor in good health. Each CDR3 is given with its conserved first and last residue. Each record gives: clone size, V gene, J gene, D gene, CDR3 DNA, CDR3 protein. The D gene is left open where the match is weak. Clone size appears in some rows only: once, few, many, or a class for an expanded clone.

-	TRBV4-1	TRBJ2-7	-	TGCGCCAGCAGCCCGCGACAGGACCCGTACGAGCAGTACTTC	CASSPRQDPYEQYF
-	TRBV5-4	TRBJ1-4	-	TGTGCCAGCAGCTTGGGAGCGGGGGGAACAGGAGATGAAAAACTGTTTTTT	CASSLGAGGTGDEKLFF
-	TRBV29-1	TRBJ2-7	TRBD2	TGCAGCGCCACACTAGCGGGAGTCGTCATGTACGAGCAGTACTTC	CSATLAGVVMYEQYF
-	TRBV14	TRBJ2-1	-	TGTGCCAGCAGCCAAGACAGGGCCTACAATGAGCAGTTCTTC	CASSQDRAYNEQFF
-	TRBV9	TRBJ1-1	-	TGTGCCAGCGGGGGACCGCCTGACTTT	CASGGPPDF
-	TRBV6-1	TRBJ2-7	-	TGTGCCAGCAGTGAAGGTTCGGGCCCCTACGAGCAGTACTTC	CASSEGSGPYEQYF
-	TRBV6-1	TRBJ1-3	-	TGTGCCAGCAGTGATTCCCCGGAGCCCTCTGGAAACACCATATATTTT	CASSDSPEPSGNTIYF
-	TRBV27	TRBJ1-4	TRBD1	TGTGCCAGCAGTGGCGGACAGGGTGGTGGTGAAAAACTGTTTTTT	CASSGGQGGGEKLFF
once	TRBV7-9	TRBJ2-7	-	TGTGCCAGCAGCTTAGTTCAGGGAGAAAACTACGAGCAGTACTTC	CASSLVQGENYEQYF
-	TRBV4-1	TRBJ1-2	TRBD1	TGCGCCAGCAGCCAAGGAGGGGGCGCTGGCTATGGCTACACCTTC	CASSQGGGAGYGYTF
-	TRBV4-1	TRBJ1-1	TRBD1	TGCGCCAGCAGCCCCCGGACAGGGGAAAAGTACACTGAAGCTTTCTTT	CASSPRTGEKYTEAFF
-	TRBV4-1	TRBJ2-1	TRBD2	TGCGCCAGCAGCCACGGACTAGCGGCCAATGAGCAGTTCTTC	CASSHGLAANEQFF
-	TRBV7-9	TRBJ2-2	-	TGTGCCAGCAGCTTTCCTGATGGGAACACCGGGGAGCTGTTTTTT	CASSFPDGNTGELFF
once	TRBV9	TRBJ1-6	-	TGTGCCAGCAGCGACCCGGACGGTAGCTCCTATAATTCACCCCTCCACTTT	CASSDPDGSSYNSPLHF
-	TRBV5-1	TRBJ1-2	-	TGCGCCAGCACGGGGGCCGGGTATGGCTACACCTTC	CASTGAGYGYTF
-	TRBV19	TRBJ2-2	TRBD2	TGTGCCAGTAGTCGGCTAGCGGGAGTTCGGGGCACCGGGGAGCTGTTTTTT	CASSRLAGVRGTGELFF
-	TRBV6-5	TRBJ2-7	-	TGTGCCAGCAGTTACGCGAGACTGACCTACGAGCAGTACTTC	CASSYARLTYEQYF
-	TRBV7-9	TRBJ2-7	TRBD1	TGTGCCAGCAGCTTAGATCCTAGGGGACAGGATTACGACGAGCAGTACTTC	CASSLDPRGQDYDEQYF
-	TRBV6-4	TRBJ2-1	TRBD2	TGTGCCAGCAGCACACCGGGACTAGCGGGGTACAATGAGCAGTTCTTC	CASSTPGLAGYNEQFF
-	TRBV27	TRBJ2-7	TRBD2	TGTGCCAGCAGTGCCGGGACTAGCGGTTACGAGCAGTACTTC	CASSAGTSGYEQYF
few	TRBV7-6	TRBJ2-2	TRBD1	TGTGCCAGCAGCTTACAGACAGGGCGCACCGGGGAGCTGTTTTTT	CASSLQTGRTGELFF
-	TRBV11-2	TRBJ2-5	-	TGTGCCAGCAGCTTAGAAGCTAGAACAGAGACCCAGTACTTC	CASSLEARTETQYF
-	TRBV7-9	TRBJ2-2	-	TGTGCCATCCTCCAGGGGTCGAACACCGGGGAGCTGTTTTTT	CAILQGSNTGELFF
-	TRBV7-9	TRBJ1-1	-	TGTGCCAGCAGTTCGATGGACACTGAAGCTTTCTTT	CASSSMDTEAFF
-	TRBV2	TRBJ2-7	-	TGTGCCAGCACAACCTACGAGCAGTACTTC	CASTTYEQYF
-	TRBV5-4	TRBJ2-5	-	TGTGCCAGCAGCTTCCAAGAGACCCAGTACTTC	CASSFQETQYF
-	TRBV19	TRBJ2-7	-	TGTGCCAGCAGCCTTGGAGTCCCTTACGAGCAGTACTTC	CASSLGVPYEQYF
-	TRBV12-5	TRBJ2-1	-	TGTGCTAGTGGTCTCTCCTACAATGAGCAGTTCTTC	CASGLSYNEQFF
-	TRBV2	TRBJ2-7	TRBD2	TGTGCCAGCAGTGCCGGTGCGGGGGGTTTGTTC	CASSAGAGGLF
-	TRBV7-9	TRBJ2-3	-	TGTGCCAGCAGCTTTGATTTGGGGGGCGGAGATACGCAGTATTTT	CASSFDLGGGDTQYF
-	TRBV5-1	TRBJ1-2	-	TGCGCCAGCAGCTTATCCCCAGGGAGCTATGGCTACACCTTC	CASSLSPGSYGYTF
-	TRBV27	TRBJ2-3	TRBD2	TGTGCCAGCAGTTTTTCTCCCTACTCTAGCGGGGACCTCACAGATACGCAGTATTTT	CASSFSPYSSGDLTDTQYF
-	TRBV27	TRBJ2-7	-	TGTGCCAGCAGCGTGTCTACAGGGACCTACGAGCAGTACTTC	CASSVSTGTYEQYF
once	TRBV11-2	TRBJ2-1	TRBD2	TGTGCCAGCAGCCCAGGACGGGGACTAGCAGTTAACAATGAGCAGTTCTTC	CASSPGRGLAVNNEQFF
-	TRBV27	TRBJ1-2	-	TGTGCCAGCAGTTTAGGGGGCGGCTATGGCTACACCTTC	CASSLGGGYGYTF
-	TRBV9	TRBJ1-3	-	TGTGCCAGCAGCGTAGCAGGGGCTACAGGAAACACCATATATTTT	CASSVAGATGNTIYF
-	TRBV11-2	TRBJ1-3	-	TGTGCCAGCAGCTTAGAGCGCGGCTCTGGAAACACCATATATTTT	CASSLERGSGNTIYF
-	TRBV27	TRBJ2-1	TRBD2	TGTGCCAGCAGTTTATTAGCGGGCTTGTACAATGAGCAGTTCTTC	CASSLLAGLYNEQFF
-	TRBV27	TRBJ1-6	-	TGTGCCAGCAGTTTCCGCCCGGCCTCCTATAATTCACCCCTCCACTTT	CASSFRPASYNSPLHF
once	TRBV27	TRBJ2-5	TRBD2	TGTGCCAGCAGTTCCTTTGGCGGGAGACGGGGGGAGACCCAGTACTTC	CASSSFGGRRGETQYF
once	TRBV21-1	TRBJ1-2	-	TGTGCCAGCAGCAAAAGAGGCAGACACTATGGCTACACCTTC	CASSKRGRHYGYTF
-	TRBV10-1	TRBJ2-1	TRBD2	TGCGCCAGCAGGTCTAGCGGGAACAATGAGCAGTTCTTC	CASRSSGNNEQFF
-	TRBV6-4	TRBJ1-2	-	TGTGCCAGCAGTGACGGCACACCATTGGGCTACACCTTC	CASSDGTPLGYTF
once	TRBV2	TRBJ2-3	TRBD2	TGTGCCAGCAGAGTACTAGCGGGGGGGGATACGCAGTATTTT	CASRVLAGGDTQYF
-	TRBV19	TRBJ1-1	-	TGTGCCAGCCTCCTCAGGTGGGGGGGCACTGAAGCTTTCTTT	CASLLRWGGTEAFF
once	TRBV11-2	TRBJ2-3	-	TGTGCCAGCAGCTTAGTCCCGGATACGCAGTATTTT	CASSLVPDTQYF
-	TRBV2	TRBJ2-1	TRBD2	TGTGCCAGCAGGGAAGGTCTGGCTAGCGGGACCCGAGGGATTTACAATGAGCAGTTCTTC	CASREGLASGTRGIYNEQFF
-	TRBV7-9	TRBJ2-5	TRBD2	TGTGCCAGCAGCTTGATTGGACTAGCGGGGGGGCGGCAAGAGACCCAGTACTTC	CASSLIGLAGGRQETQYF
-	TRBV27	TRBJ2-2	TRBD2	TGTGCCAGCAGTCTACTAGCGGGATTTGTCGGGGAGCTGTTTTTT	CASSLLAGFVGELFF
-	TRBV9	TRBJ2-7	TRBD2	TGTGCCAGCAGCGTAGGGGGAGGGGCCTACGAGCAGTACTTC	CASSVGGGAYEQYF